The 4 T cell receptor beta chains in this list originate from one sample, sequenced in a study of T-cell memory formation after mild COVID-19. Using its own MiXCR run on the 5' RACE reads, TCRdb lists one record per CDR3 protein. The sample lists 200,000 to 250,000 distinct CDR3 sequences; 7.5% to 10% were seen once. Material: PBMCs or a T cell subset sorted from them (not recorded which). Receptor source: a young man who had mild COVID-19 (a few samples of this study predate the infection). Cell type and time point are not known.

This clonotype was observed many times. The CDR3 protein is CASSFLAGDSYEQYF. The CDR3 coding sequence is TGTGCCAGCAGCTTCCTAGCGGGGGACTCCTACGAGCAGTACTTC. The chain couples TRBV7-2 to TRBJ2-7, with 10 positions matching TRBD2. The CDR3 loop spans 15 amino acids. V lost 3 bases and J lost 0; bases outside the gene matches: 2. In germline, CDR1 is SGHTA, CDR2 FQGNSA.

This clonotype was seen only a few times. The V and J genes are TRBV20-1 and TRBJ2-3; 10 bases line up with TRBD2. The CDR3 runs to 17 residues. J was trimmed by 3 bases and V by 5 bases; bases with no gene match: 14. Germline V gene data show CDR1 as DFQATT and CDR2 as SNEGSKA (reference sequence). Written as DNA, the CDR3 is TGCAGTGCTGAGGACCCCCGACAGCGGGGGGGAACAGATACGCAGTATTTT. Amino acids: CSAEDPRQRGGTDTQYF.

This clonotype was seen more than once but under ten times. This chain links TRBV5-1 with TRBJ1-1; a possible D gene is TRBD1 (6 bases). The CDR3 extends over 17 amino acids. The germline gives CDR1 SGHRS, CDR2 YFSETQ. V dropped 4 bases and J dropped 1 base, with 20 bases sitting between them. Here the CDR3 DNA reads TGCGCCAGCAGCCCCTCTCGGACCGGGACATCGAACACTGAAGCTTTCTTT. Translating gives CASSPSRTGTSNTEAFF.

The sample holds a few counts of this clonotype. The chain links TRBV19 to TRBJ1-5, with a possible D match to TRBD1 (5 bases). Germline V gene sequence: CDR1 LNHDA, CDR2 SQIVND (reference sequence). The CDR3 contains 14 residues. V lost 2 bases to trimming and J lost 4 bases, with 9 bases between them. The CDR3 protein is CASSIYAGNQPQHF. CDR3 nucleotide sequence: TGTGCCAGTAGTATATATGCAGGGAATCAGCCCCAGCATTTT.